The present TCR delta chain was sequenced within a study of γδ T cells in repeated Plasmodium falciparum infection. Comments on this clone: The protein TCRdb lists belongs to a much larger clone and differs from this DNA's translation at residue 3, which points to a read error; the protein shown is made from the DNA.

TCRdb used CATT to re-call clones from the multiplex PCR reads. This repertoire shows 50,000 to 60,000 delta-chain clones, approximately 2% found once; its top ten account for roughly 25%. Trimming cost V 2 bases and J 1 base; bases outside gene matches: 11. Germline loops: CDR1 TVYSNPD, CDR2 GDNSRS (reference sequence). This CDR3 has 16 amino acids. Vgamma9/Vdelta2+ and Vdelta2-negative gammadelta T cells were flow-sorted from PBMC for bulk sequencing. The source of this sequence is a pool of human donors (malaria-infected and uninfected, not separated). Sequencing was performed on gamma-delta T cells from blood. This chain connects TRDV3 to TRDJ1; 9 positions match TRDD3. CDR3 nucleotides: TGTGCCTTTTCGGGGGACTGGGGGACCTCCACCGATAAACTCATCTTT. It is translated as CAFSGDWGTSTDKLIF.